These T cell receptor beta chains were read from a single sample in a study of post-analysis software for immune sequencing data. TCRdb passed the PCR reads through MiXCR, listing each CDR3 protein once. The table shows about 810,000 distinct CDR3 sequences, with roughly 58% occurring only once. Sequencing was carried out using blood. The receptors were sampled from a girl under 18 with multiple sclerosis. Both conserved end residues are part of each CDR3. A D gene is named only where the DNA matches it firmly.

D gene	V gene	J gene	CDR3 protein	CDR3 DNA
NA	TRBV7-2	TRBJ1-2	CASSLPAGYGYTF	TGTGCCAGCAGCTTACCGGCAGGGTATGGCTACACCTTC
TRBD1	TRBV7-6	TRBJ2-7	CASSFSRTGDHEQYF	TGTGCCAGCAGCTTCTCAAGGACAGGGGACCACGAGCAGTACTTC
TRBD2	TRBV11-2	TRBJ2-3	CASVRGGSGRTETQYF	TGTGCCAGCGTCAGGGGGGGTAGCGGGAGAACAGAGACCCAGTATTTT
NA	TRBV21-1	TRBJ2-3	CASSKALWGGTDTQYF	TGTGCCAGCAGCAAAGCGCTTTGGGGAGGCACAGATACGCAGTATTTT
NA	TRBV7-8	TRBJ2-3	CQEEYSTDTQYF	TGTCAGGAGGAGTATAGCACAGATACGCAGTATTTT
NA	TRBV5-1	TRBJ2-3	CASSPRTRSTDTQYF	TGCGCCAGCAGCCCGCGGACGAGAAGTACTGATACGCAGTATTTT
NA	TRBV3-1	TRBJ2-5	CASSQNMEETQYF	TGTGCCAGCAGCCAAAATATGGAGGAGACCCAGTACTTC
TRBD2	TRBV29-1	TRBJ2-1	CSAHSGRDNEQFF	TGCAGCGCCCATAGCGGGAGGGACAATGAGCAGTTCTTC
TRBD1	TRBV20-1	TRBJ2-7	CSARDSRTGKYEQYF	TGCAGTGCTAGAGATTCCCGGACAGGGAAATACGAGCAGTACTTC
TRBD2	TRBV20-1	TRBJ2-5	CSAPRGGTKETQYF	TGCAGTGCCCCACGGGGGGGGACCAAAGAGACCCAGTACTTC
NA	TRBV7-8	TRBJ1-5	CASSYTGSNQPQHF	TGTGCCAGCAGCTACACGGGTAGCAATCAGCCCCAGCATTTT